This T cell receptor beta chain derives from a study of radiation and T cells in renal cell carcinoma. Across the study: Nephrectomy followed 15 Gy stereotactic body radiation by 4 weeks. General study results and limits: In blood, top tumor clones expanded by 2 weeks, shrinking by 4.

The sample holds a few counts of this clone. Its target is not known. The CDR3 covers 17 residues. Germline lookup yields CDR1 SGHRS and CDR2 YFSETQ. Trimming at V came to 4 bases and at J to 0 bases, leaving 11 bases not matched to a gene. As to time point: baseline pretreatment blood. As to treatment: 15 Gy SBRT to primary tumor, nephrectomy 4 weeks later. Blood was sampled at baseline, 2 weeks and 4 weeks after SBRT. The repertoire was sequenced with immunoSEQ multiplex PCR; TCRdb's copy has only in-frame clones and lacks some. The data hold about 130,000 clones, with about four fifths observed a single time.

This clonotype was obtained from a woman aged 55-69 years with renal cell carcinoma. The specimen was blood, collected from a patient whose treatment included radiotherapy and nephrectomy. V gene TRBV5-1 combines with J gene TRBJ1-1, with 8 bases that match TRBD1. CDR3 in amino acids: CASSQSGTGSMNTEAFF. As DNA, the CDR3 is TGCGCCAGCAGCCAATCCGGGACAGGATCGATGAACACTGAAGCTTTCTTT.